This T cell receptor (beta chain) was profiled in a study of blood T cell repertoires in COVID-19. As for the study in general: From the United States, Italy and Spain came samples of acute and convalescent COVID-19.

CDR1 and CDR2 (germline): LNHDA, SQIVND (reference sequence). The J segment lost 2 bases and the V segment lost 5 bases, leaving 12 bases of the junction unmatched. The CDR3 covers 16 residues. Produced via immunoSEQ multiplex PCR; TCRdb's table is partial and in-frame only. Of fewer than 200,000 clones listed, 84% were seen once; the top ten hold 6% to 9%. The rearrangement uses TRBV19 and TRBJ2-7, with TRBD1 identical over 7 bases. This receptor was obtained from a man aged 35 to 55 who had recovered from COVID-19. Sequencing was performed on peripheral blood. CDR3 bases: TGTGCCAGTAGTCCCCTCCGCCGGGACAGAACCTACGAGCAGTACTTC. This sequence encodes CASSPLRRDRTYEQYF. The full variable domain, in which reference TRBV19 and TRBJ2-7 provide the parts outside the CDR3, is DGGITQSPKYLFRKEGQNVTLSCEQNLNHDAMYWYRQDPGQGLRLIYYSQIVNDFQKGDIAEGYSVSREKKESFPLTVTSAQKNPTAFYLCASSPLRRDRTYEQYFGPGTRLTVT.